This TCR beta chain appears in the sequencing data of a study of blood T cell repertoires in COVID-19. Generated by immunoSEQ multiplex PCR, the TCRdb table keeps only in-frame clones and is missing some. The sample carries roughly 320,000 clones, 70% to 90% recorded once. V trimming: 5 bases; J trimming: 6 bases; junction bases outside the gene matches: 6. The germline gives CDR1 MGHRA, CDR2 YSYEKL. This CDR3 comprises 16 residues. The specimen was peripheral blood. This clonotype was sampled from a human donor in a cohort sampled during active COVID-19. V gene TRBV4-1 combines with J gene TRBJ2-3, with 15 positions matching TRBD2. The CDR3, as DNA: TGCGCCAGCAGCAGGACTAGCGGGGGGGCAGAGGATACGCAGTATTTT. Its protein product is CASSRTSGGAEDTQYF.